This entry is about one TCR beta chain. In the original processing: Amplification with reference gene primers provided the estimates of nucleated cell counts. This table comes from immunoSEQ multiplex PCR, and its TCRdb copy is limited to in-frame clones, with some not included. The D gene and trimming were derived from the DNA, and the V and J assignments and clone size from that table. The profile shows 160,000 or so clones, around 83% of them singletons. This specimen belongs to a study of blood T cell repertoires in COVID-19. Whole-study context: Researchers got acute and convalescent COVID-19 samples from the United States, Italy and Spain.

The germline CDR1 and CDR2 sequences are MNHEY and SVGAGI. J gave up 8 bases and V 8 bases, and 11 bases lay outside the gene matches. The CDR3 length is 15 residues. The TCR originated in a man aged 45-65 years who had recovered from COVID-19. The gene calls are TRBV6-5 and TRBJ1-4, with 10 positions matching TRBD1. The sample comprised PBMCs or T cells enriched from blood (not recorded which). The CDR3 spells CASADRGRLSEKLFF. As DNA, the CDR3 is TGTGCCAGCGCGGACAGGGGGAGGTTATCAGAAAAACTGTTTTTT.